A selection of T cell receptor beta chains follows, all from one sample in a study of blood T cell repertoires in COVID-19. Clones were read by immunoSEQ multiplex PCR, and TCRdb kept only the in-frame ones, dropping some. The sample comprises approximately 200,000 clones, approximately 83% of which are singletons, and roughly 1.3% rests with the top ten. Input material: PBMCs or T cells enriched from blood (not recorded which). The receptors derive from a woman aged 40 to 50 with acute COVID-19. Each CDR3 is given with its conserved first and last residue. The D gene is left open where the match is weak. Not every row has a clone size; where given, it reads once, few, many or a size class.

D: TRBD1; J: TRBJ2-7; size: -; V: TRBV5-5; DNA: TGTGCCAGCAGCTCCCGGGACAGGGGGCGCGAGCAGTACTTC; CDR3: CASSSRDRGREQYF
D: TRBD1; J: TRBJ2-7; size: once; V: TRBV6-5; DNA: TGTGCCAGCAGTAGAGACAGGGGGACCTACGAGCAGTACTTC; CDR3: CASSRDRGTYEQYF
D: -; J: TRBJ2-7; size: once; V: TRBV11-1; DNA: TGTGCCAGCAGCTTAGTCGCCAGGGGAGACGAGCAGTACTTC; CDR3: CASSLVARGDEQYF
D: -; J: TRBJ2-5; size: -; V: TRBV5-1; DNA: TGCGCCAGCAGCTTATGGACTCAAGAGACCCAGTACTTC; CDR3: CASSLWTQETQYF
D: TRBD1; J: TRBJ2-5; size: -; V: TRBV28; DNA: TGTGCCAGCAGTCTACAGACAGGGAAAGTTCAAGAGACCCAGTACTTC; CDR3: CASSLQTGKVQETQYF
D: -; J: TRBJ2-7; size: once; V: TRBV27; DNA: TGTGCCAGCAGTGTAGGGGGACACTCCTACGAGCAGTACTTC; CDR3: CASSVGGHSYEQYF
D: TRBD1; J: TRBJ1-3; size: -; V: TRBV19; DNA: TGTGCCAGTAGCCCGGACAGGGCCTCTGGAAACACCATATATTTT; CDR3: CASSPDRASGNTIYF
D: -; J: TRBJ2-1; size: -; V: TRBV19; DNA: TGTGCCAGTGGCATAAGCTCCTACAATGAGCAGTTCTTC; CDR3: CASGISSYNEQFF
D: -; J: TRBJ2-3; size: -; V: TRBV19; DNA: TGTGCCAGTAGTACCGGGGCGGGGCTGACCGAGACGCAGTATTTT; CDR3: CASSTGAGLTETQYF
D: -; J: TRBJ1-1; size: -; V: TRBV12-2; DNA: TGTGCAAGCCGAAGATCGAATCTCAGTGGGCGAACTGAAGCTTTCTTT; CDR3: CASRRSNLSGRTEAFF
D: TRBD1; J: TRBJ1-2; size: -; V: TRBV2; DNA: TGTGCCAGCAGGGGGGACAGCTCTTATGGCTACACCTTC; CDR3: CASRGDSSYGYTF
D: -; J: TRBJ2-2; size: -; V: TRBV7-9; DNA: TGTGCCAGCAGCTGGCGGGGTGAGACCGGGGAGCTGTTTTTT; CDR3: CASSWRGETGELFF
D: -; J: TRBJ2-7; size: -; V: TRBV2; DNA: TGTGCCAGCAGTGGTACTAGCAGATTATACGAGCAGTACTTC; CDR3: CASSGTSRLYEQYF
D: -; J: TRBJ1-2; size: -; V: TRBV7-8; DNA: TGTGCCAGCAGCTTAGGTGGGGAGGAGAACTATGGCTACACCTTC; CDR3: CASSLGGEENYGYTF
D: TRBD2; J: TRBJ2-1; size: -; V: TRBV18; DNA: TGTGCCAGCTCACCATTCCCGTCGGGACTAGCGGGACCGGAGGGGCAGTTCTTC; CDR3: CASSPFPSGLAGPEGQFF
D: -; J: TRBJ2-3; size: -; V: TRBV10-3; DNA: TGTGCCATCAGTGAGGGGGACTCAGTGGGCACAGATACGCAGTATTTT; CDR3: CAISEGDSVGTDTQYF
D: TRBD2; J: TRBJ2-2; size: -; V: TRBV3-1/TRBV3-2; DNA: TGTGCCAGCAGCCAAGGACTAGCGGGCCTGAACACCGGGGAGCTGTTTTTT; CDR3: CASSQGLAGLNTGELFF
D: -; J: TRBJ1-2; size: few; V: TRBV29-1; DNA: TGCAGCGTTGAATCCCCAGCTAACTATGGCTACACCTTC; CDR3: CSVESPANYGYTF
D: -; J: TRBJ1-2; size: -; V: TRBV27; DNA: TGTGCCAGCCCTGGGGGGTATGGCTACACCTTC; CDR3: CASPGGYGYTF
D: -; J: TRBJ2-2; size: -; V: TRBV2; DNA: TGTGCCAGCAGTTCCTTTACAGGTTTTCCCGGGGAGCTGTTTTTT; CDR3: CASSSFTGFPGELFF
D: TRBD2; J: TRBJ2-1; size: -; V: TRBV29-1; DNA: TGCAGCGCCCCGTACGGGACTAGCGGGAAGAATGAGCAGTTCTTC; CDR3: CSAPYGTSGKNEQFF
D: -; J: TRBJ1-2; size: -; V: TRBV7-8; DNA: TGTGCCAGCAGCTTAGTAGGCAAGGCGGATGGCTACACCTTC; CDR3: CASSLVGKADGYTF
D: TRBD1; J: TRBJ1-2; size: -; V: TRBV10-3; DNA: TGTGCCATCAGTGATTGGGCAGGGGGGAGAGGAAATGGCTACACCTTC; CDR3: CAISDWAGGRGNGYTF
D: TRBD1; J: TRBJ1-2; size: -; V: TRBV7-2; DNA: TGTGCCAGCAGAGGACAGGGAGCCTATGGCTACACCTTC; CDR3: CASRGQGAYGYTF
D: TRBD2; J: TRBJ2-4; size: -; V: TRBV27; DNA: TGTGCCAGCAGCCCCCTAGCGGGAGTGGACAAAAACATTCAGTACTTC; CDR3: CASSPLAGVDKNIQYF
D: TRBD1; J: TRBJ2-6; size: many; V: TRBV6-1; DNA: TGTGCCAGCAGTGGCCGGGACAGTAATTCTGGGGCCAACGTCCTGACTTTC; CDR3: CASSGRDSNSGANVLTF
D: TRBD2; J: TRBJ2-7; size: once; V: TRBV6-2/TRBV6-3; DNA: TGTGCCAGCAGTTACTCGGCCCGCGGGAGTTACGAGCAGTACTTC; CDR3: CASSYSARGSYEQYF
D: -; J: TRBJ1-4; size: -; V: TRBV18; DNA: TGTGCCAGCTCACCTCGGGTTGCAACTAATGAAAAACTGTTTTTT; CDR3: CASSPRVATNEKLFF
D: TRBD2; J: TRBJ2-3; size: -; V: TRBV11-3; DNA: TGTGCCAGCAGCTTACGCGGGACTAGCGCTAGGGATACGCAGTATTTT; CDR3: CASSLRGTSARDTQYF
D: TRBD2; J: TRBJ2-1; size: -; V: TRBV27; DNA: TGTGCCAGCAGTTTACGGCTAGCGGGGAACAATGAGCAGTTCTTC; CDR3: CASSLRLAGNNEQFF
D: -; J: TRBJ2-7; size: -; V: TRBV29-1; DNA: TGCAGCGTTGAAGATCTGAGTATGGAGCAGTACTTC; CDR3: CSVEDLSMEQYF
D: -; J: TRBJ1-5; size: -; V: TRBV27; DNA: TGTGCCAGCAGTTTCAGTAGTGGCGGGGTTAGGCATTTT; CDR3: CASSFSSGGVRHF
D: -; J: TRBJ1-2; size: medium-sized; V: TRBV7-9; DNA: TGTGCCAGCAGCTTAGGTTCGGGGTTGGGAGGCTACACCTTC; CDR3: CASSLGSGLGGYTF
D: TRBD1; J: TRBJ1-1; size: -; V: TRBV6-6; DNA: TGTGCCAGCAGTAAAGGGGGCTTGAACACTGAAGCTTTCTTT; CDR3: CASSKGGLNTEAFF
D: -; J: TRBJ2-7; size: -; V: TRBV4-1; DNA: TGCGCCAGCAGCCATGCCCGGGATTCCTACGAGCAGTACTTC; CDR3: CASSHARDSYEQYF
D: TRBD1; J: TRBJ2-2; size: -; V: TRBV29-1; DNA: TGCAGCGTTGGCAGGACAGGGGACACCGGGGAGCTGTTTTTT; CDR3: CSVGRTGDTGELFF
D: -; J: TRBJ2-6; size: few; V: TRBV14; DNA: TGTGCCAGCAGCCAAGATTTTGAGCCGAATTCCCCTCTGAGGGCCAACGTCCTGACTTTC; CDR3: CASSQDFEPNSPLRANVLTF
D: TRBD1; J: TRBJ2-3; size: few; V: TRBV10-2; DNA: TGCGCCAGCAGTATTCCGGGACAGTTGCCCCCTAGCACAGATACGCAGTATTTT; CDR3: CASSIPGQLPPSTDTQYF
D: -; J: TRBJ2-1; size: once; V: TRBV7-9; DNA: TGTGCCAGCAGCTCCGGTCCAAGGCCCCCTAGTGAGCAGTTCTTC; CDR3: CASSSGPRPPSEQFF
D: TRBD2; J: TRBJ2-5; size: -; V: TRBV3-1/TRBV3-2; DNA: TGTGCCAGCAGCCAATGGAGCGGGGGCACCCCGGGGACCCAGTACTTC; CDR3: CASSQWSGGTPGTQYF
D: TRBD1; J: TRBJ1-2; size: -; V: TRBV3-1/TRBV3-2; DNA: TGTGCCAGCAGCCCACTGGGACAGGGGCTGAACTATGGCTACACCTTC; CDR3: CASSPLGQGLNYGYTF
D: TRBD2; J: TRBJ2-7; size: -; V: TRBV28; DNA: TGTGCCAGCAGTTTATGGACTAGCGGGAGTTTAATGTCCTACGAGCAGTACTTC; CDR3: CASSLWTSGSLMSYEQYF
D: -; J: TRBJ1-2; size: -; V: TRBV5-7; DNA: TGTGCCAGCAGCTGTAATCACTATGGCTACACCTTC; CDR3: CASSCNHYGYTF
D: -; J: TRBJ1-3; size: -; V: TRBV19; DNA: TGTGCAAGTAAGAACAGGGAAACCGCTGGAAACACCATATATTTT; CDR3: CASKNRETAGNTIYF
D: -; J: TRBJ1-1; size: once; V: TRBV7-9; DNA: TGTGCCAGCAGCTTAGTGCGGCAGCTGAACACTGAAGCTTTCTTT; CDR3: CASSLVRQLNTEAFF